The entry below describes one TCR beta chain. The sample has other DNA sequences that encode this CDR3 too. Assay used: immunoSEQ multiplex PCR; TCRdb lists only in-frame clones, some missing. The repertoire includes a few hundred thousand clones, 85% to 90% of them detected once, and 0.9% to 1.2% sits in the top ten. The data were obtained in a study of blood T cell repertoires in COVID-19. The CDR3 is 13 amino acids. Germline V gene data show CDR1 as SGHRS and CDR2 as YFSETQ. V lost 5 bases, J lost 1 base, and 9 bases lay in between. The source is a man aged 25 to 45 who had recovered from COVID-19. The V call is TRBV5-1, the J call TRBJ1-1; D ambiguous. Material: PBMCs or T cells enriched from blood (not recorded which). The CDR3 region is CASSLAENTEAFF. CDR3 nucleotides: TGCGCCAGCAGTCTGGCCGAGAACACTGAAGCTTTCTTT.